The TCR beta chain described here comes from a study of blood T cell repertoires in COVID-19. Clones were read by immunoSEQ multiplex PCR, and TCRdb kept only the in-frame ones, dropping some. This sample has fewer than 350,000 clones; just under 90% occur once, and the top ten carry roughly 4%. Assignments of participants to cohorts depended upon their own reported clinical history. This receptor was obtained from a woman between 25 and 40 years old with acute COVID-19. Sequencing input: PBMCs or T cells enriched from blood (not recorded which).

The CDR3 nucleotides read TGCAGCGGAACAGAAAACTATGGCTACACCTTC. Protein: CSGTENYGYTF. The chain carries TRBV29-1 and TRBJ1-2; no firm D call. This CDR3 spans 11 amino acids. The germline V gene has CDR1 SQVTM and CDR2 ANQGSEA. With 7 bases removed from V and 2 bases from J, the gap between germline ends came to 8 bases.